This TCR beta chain was found in a study of beta chain features in type 1 diabetes (dated by TCRdb to 2017 to 2018). The study in broad terms: No differences in mean age, gender distribution, total cell number or subset yield were found between patients and healthy donors. Across all samples, some 99 million sorted cells were examined, and cell number per subset correlated strongly with RNA yield. In the study, TCRB repertoires of sorted circulating CD4+ T cell subsets from recently diagnosed type 1 diabetes patients were compared with those of matched healthy donors. Regulatory and stem cell-like memory subsets were obtained from only 8 patients and about 8 healthy donors, while naive and central memory subsets were obtained from all 30 or so donors. Beyond this particular receptor, the publication reports: At VDJ recombination sites, type 1 diabetes patients had fewer insertions and more deleted nucleotides, which implies abnormalities in thymic rearrangement. PCR may preferentially amplify shorter templates, but because patient and control samples were amplified and corrected together, any resulting skew would affect both groups equally. Because cDNA rather than genomic DNA was sequenced, highly expressing activated cells could have been over-represented, although no difference in activation and CD3 levels was found between groups. The naive, central memory and regulatory TCRB repertoires appeared to resemble one another more closely among patients than among healthy donors. Only small numbers of individuals were included in the HLA sub-analyses, which left unresolved whether HLA type had any influence on TCRB rearrangement. In all four CD4+ subsets, TCRB CDR3 length was moderately but significantly shorter in type 1 diabetes patients.

The entire amount of isolated RNA was reverse transcribed using the High Capacity cDNA Reverse Transcription Kit, so the sequenced TCRB transcripts were expressed ones. Deep immunoSEQ sequencing was performed on naive, central memory and regulatory T cell samples, with an average of about 3.57 million total reads per sample. After sorted cells were lysed in RLT buffer, RNA was extracted with DNase-treated RNeasy Micro or Mini kits, with the choice depending on cell number. To prevent cross-contamination, every cell subset was processed on its own, while patient and healthy donor samples were processed together. TCRB sequences were amplified from cDNA with the immunoSEQ multiplex PCR, producing 87-bp fragments spanning the CDR3 region. Sequencing of the amplicons was performed on the Illumina HiSeq platform. The published analysis was carried out like this. Synthetic template baselines were used to correct PCR bias computationally, reads within Hamming distance 2 were collapsed, and singletons that could not be merged were discarded. Reads were aligned against IMGT to assign V, D and J genes, CDR3 length and insertions or deletions at six rearrangement sites. Clonotype counts were normalized to sorted cell number within each subset before computing true diversity and Gini coefficients with the tcR R package. The overlap coefficient, calculated on TCRB nucleotide sequences, was used to measure repertoire sharing. The table was pulled from immuneACCESS by TCRdb, which kept in-frame rearrangements only. Such tables lose some clones; where checked, under half of the loss comes from unresolved V genes, and the rest has no known cause. V, J and clone size reflect that table, while D and trimming were determined from the DNA. The sample profile shows around 340,000 clones; about a tenth of them were found once. Of the sample, over 0.95% is held by the ten largest clones.

With regard to this clone: Its binding antigen is unknown. No base quality information exists; no much larger clone differs at one position.

Each donor gave one peripheral blood draw, averaging approximately 110 mL, which was collected into heparinised tubes. Naive, central memory, regulatory and stem cell-like memory CD4+ T cells were sorted on a BD FACSAria II using a panel including CD45RO, CCR7, CD25, CD127, CD95 and CD27. Purity was above 95% for every sorted population. PBMCs were separated immediately by Lymphoprep density gradient centrifugation and were stained directly, without being cultured. Samples were stained and sorted in pairs, with one healthy donor and one patient per experiment, so that batch effects were minimized. The TCR comes from a man aged 25 to 40 with type 1 diabetes. The sequenced material came from central memory CD4+ T cells from blood.

The CDR3 protein is CASSDNTYRGGYTF. The bases are TGTGCCAGCAGTGACAACACATACCGGGGTGGCTACACCTTC. The rearranged segments are TRBV6-5 and TRBJ1-2, with the D gene not clear enough to name. V lost 5 bases and J lost 7 bases; the stretch between them is 17 bases long. Looking up the germline V gene yields CDR1 MNHEY and CDR2 SVGAGI. The CDR3 spans 14 residues, from the cysteine through the phenylalanine. Of all the DNA, just the CDR3 is kept, 42 bases in frame from base 1.